The 10 T cell receptor beta chains below were found in one sample sequenced in a study of T cell clusters in autoimmune cytopenias. TRB was amplified by touch-down multiplex PCR, primer pools A and B combined. TCRdb reprocessed the multiplex PCR reads and stores each CDR3 protein as one record, lacking DNA. The data show 6,600 or so distinct CDR3 sequences, and the top ten clones hold around 59%. About 37,500 genome equivalents of blood DNA were amplified for TRB. These data were also filed under a second study, of T cell repertoires in aging, cancer and after chemotherapy.

The source material was peripheral blood. These receptors originate from a human donor in good health.

V usage is TRBV29-1 and J usage is TRBJ1-5; no DNA is available, so the TRBD1 call from TCRdb remains unchecked. Per the germline V gene, CDR1 is SQVTM and CDR2 is ANQGSEA. The CDR3 length is 14 residues. The CDR3 is CSALTGHSNQPQHF.

The chain has TRBV27 and TRBJ2-1; TCRdb's assignment of TRBD2 cannot be checked, as there is no DNA. The CDR3 consists of 16 residues. CDR1 MNHEY and CDR2 SMNVEV come from the germline V gene (reference sequence). The chain's CDR3 is CASSFVGLAGVGEQFF.

V usage is TRBV12-3 or TRBV12-4 and J usage is TRBJ1-1. The CDR3 is made up of 14 amino acids. CDR3 residues: CASSLWRPNTEAFF.

V and J are TRBV6-1 and TRBJ2-5; TCRdb designates TRBD2, a call that cannot be tested without DNA. CDR1 MNHNS and CDR2 SASEGT come from the germline V gene. The CDR3 sequence is 14 residues long. This CDR3 is CASTAGGIEETQYF.

The genes are TRBV18 and TRBJ1-1. This CDR3 contains 14 residues. Germline V gene sequence: CDR1 KGHSH, CDR2 LQKENI. Here the CDR3 reads CASSPSDSPIEAFF.

V usage is TRBV19 and J usage is TRBJ2-1; TCRdb selects TRBD2, and the lack of DNA leaves this call unchecked. This CDR3 region has 13 residues. Germline V gene lookup returns CDR1 LNHDA and CDR2 SQIVND (reference sequence). The CDR3 sequence is CASSWTSNNEQFF.

J is TRBJ2-1 and V is TRBV5-6; the D call of TRBD1 rests on TCRdb alone, since no DNA is present to check it. Germline-derived CDR1 and CDR2 are SGHDT and YYEEEE. The CDR3 contains 13 residues. CDR3 protein: CASSSFRTGDEFF.

The chain recombines TRBV6-5 with TRBJ2-7; TCRdb's D call, TRBD1, is unchecked because there is no DNA. The CDR3 covers 14 residues. Per germline, CDR1 MNHEY and CDR2 SVGAGI. This chain's CDR3 is CASSYGPGSYEQYF.

This sequence joins TRBV5-6 and TRBJ2-3; there is no DNA to check the TCRdb D call of TRBD1. This CDR3 region has 16 residues. Germline V lookup: CDR1 SGHDT, CDR2 YYEEEE. This CDR3 is CASSPPLQRGLGEQYF.

The J gene is TRBJ1-5, the V gene TRBV19; absent DNA, TCRdb's TRBD1 call cannot be checked. This CDR3 spans 13 amino acids. CDR1 and CDR2 from the germline V gene are LNHDA and SQIVND (reference sequence). The CDR3 here is CASSWSGAQPQHF.